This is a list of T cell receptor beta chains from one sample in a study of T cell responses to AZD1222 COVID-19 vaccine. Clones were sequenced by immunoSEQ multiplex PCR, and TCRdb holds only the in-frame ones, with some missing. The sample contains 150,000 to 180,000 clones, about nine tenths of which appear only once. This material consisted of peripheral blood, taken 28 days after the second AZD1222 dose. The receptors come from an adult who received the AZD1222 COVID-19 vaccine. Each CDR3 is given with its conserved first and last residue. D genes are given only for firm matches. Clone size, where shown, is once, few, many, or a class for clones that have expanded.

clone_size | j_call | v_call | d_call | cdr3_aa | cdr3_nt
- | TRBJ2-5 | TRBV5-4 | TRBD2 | CASSLGGLESRETQYF | TGTGCCAGCAGCTTGGGGGGACTAGAGAGTAGGGAGACCCAGTACTTC
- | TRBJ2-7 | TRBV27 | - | CASGGEGSNEQYF | TGTGCCAGCGGGGGAGAGGGGTCCAACGAGCAGTACTTC
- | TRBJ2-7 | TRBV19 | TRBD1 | CASTAPGQPYEQYF | TGTGCCAGTACTGCTCCGGGACAGCCCTACGAGCAGTACTTC
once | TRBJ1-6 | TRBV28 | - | CASSLRGSYNSPLHF | TGTGCCAGCAGTTTACGTGGTTCCTATAATTCACCCCTCCACTTT
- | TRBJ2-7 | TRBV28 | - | CASSLPSPGGQYF | TGTGCCAGCAGTCTACCCTCCCCCGGTGGGCAGTACTTC
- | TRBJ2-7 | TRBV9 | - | CASSAFSGPYEQYF | TGTGCCAGCAGCGCGTTTTCGGGCCCCTACGAGCAGTACTTC
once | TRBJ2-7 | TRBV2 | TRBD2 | CASSDNGLDYEQYF | TGTGCCAGCAGCGATAACGGACTAGACTACGAGCAGTACTTC
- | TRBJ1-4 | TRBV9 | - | CASSPRTESQGPNEKLFF | TGTGCCAGCAGCCCCCGGACAGAGTCTCAGGGACCGAATGAAAAACTGTTTTTT
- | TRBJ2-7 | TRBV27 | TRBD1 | CASSFGQGSSYEQYF | TGTGCCAGCAGTTTCGGACAGGGCTCCTCCTACGAGCAGTACTTC
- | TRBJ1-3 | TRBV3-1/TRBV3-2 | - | CASSLVQTGNTIYF | TGTGCCAGCAGCCTGGTTCAGACTGGAAACACCATATATTTT
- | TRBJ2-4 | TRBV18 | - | CASSPRGLAGSQTQYF | TGTGCCAGCTCACCAAGAGGCCTGGCTGGCTCTCAGACTCAGTACTTC
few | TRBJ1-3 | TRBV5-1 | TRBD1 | CASSLGQGENTIYF | TGCGCCAGCAGCTTGGGGCAGGGGGAAAACACCATATATTTT
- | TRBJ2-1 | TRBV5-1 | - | CASSLAGQEGKFF | TGCGCCAGCAGCTTGGCCGGGCAGGAAGGAAAGTTCTTC
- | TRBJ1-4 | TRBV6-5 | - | CASTPRRSEKLFF | TGTGCCAGCACCCCAAGGAGGTCTGAAAAACTGTTTTTT
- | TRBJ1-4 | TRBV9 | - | CASSVGVGQNEKLFF | TGTGCCAGCAGCGTAGGGGTAGGGCAAAATGAAAAACTGTTTTTT
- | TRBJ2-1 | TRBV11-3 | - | CASLLDWNYNEQFF | TGTGCCAGCCTCCTGGACTGGAATTACAATGAGCAGTTCTTC
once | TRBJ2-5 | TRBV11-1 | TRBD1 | CASSRTGGSRETQYF | TGTGCCAGCAGCCGCACAGGGGGCTCAAGGGAGACCCAGTACTTC
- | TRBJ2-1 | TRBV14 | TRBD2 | CASSQVTSGRSEQFF | TGTGCCAGCAGCCAAGTTACTAGCGGGAGGAGTGAGCAGTTCTTC
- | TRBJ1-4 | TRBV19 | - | CASSINTGMRNEKLFF | TGTGCCAGTAGTATTAATACAGGGATGAGAAATGAAAAACTGTTTTTT
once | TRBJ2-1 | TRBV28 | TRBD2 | CASSSLTSGRNEQFF | TGTGCCAGCAGTTCTTTGACTAGCGGTAGGAATGAGCAGTTCTTC
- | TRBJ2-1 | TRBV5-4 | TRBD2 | CASSLGTSAQSSYNEQFF | TGTGCCAGCAGCTTGGGGACTAGCGCACAAAGCTCCTACAATGAGCAGTTCTTC
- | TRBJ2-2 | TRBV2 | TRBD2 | CASSGTLRTSGNTGELFF | TGTGCCAGCAGTGGCACATTGAGGACTAGCGGAAACACCGGGGAGCTGTTTTTT
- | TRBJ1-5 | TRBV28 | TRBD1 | CASHPDRGGQPQHF | TGTGCCAGCCACCCTGACAGGGGAGGCCAGCCCCAGCATTTT
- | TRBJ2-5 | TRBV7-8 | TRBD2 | CASSRGVKETQYF | TGTGCCAGCAGCCGGGGGGTGAAAGAGACCCAGTACTTC
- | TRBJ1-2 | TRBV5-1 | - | CASSLEGTPNYGYTF | TGCGCCAGCAGCTTGGAGGGCACTCCTAACTATGGCTACACCTTC
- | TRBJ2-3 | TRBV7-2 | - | CASSYSRMADTQYF | TGTGCCAGCAGCTATAGCAGGATGGCAGATACGCAGTATTTT
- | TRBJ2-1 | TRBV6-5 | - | CASSSTGTLYNEQFF | TGTGCCAGCAGTTCGACCGGGACCCTCTACAATGAGCAGTTCTTC
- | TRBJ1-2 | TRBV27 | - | CASSGGIGYGYTF | TGTGCCAGCTCGGGAGGGATCGGCTATGGCTACACCTTC
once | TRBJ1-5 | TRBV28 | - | CASSREGGYQPQHF | TGTGCCAGCAGTCGGGAGGGGGGCTACCAGCCCCAGCATTTT
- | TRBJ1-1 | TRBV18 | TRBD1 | CASSPLGTGGLGTEAFF | TGTGCCAGCTCACCACTCGGGACAGGGGGCTTAGGGACTGAAGCTTTCTTT
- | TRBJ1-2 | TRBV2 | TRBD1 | CASSGRQGSYGYTF | TGTGCCAGCAGCGGGAGACAGGGGAGTTATGGCTACACCTTC
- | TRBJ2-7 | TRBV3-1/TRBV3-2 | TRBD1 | CASSPRGNIYEQYF | TGTGCCAGCAGCCCCAGGGGGAATATCTACGAGCAGTACTTC
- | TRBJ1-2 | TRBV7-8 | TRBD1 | CASSRTGAVLGGYTF | TGTGCCAGCAGCCGGACAGGGGCCGTTCTAGGTGGCTACACCTTC
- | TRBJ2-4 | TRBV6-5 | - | CASTLDGPGRYLYF | TGTGCCAGCACCCTAGACGGCCCCGGCCGATATTTGTACTTC
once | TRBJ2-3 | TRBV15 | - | CATSRGGSTDTQYF | TGTGCCACCAGCAGAGGTGGTAGCACAGATACGCAGTATTTT
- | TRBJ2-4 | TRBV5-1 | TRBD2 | CASSHGTSGRAPPYF | TGCGCCAGCAGCCACGGGACTAGCGGGAGGGCTCCTCCCTACTTC
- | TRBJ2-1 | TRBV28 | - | CASSSLTWFF | TGTGCCAGCAGTTCATTAACGTGGTTCTTC
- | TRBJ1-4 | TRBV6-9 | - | CASSYMGRIEKLFF | TGTGCCAGCAGTTACATGGGACGGATAGAAAAACTGTTTTTT
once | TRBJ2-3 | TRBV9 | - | CASSVVGVRADTQYF | TGTGCCAGCAGCGTAGTTGGAGTCAGGGCAGATACGCAGTATTTT
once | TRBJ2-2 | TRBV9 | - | CASSPLRTENTGELFF | TGTGCCAGCAGCCCACTAAGAACAGAGAACACCGGGGAGCTGTTTTTT
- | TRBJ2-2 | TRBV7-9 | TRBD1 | CASSLRGTVISNTGELFF | TGTGCCAGCAGCCTGAGAGGGACAGTTATTTCGAACACCGGGGAGCTGTTTTTT
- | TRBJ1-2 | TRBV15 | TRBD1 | CATSREVTGPNTF | TGTGCCACCAGCAGAGAAGTGACAGGGCCGAACACCTTC
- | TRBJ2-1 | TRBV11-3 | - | CASRGGGHNEQFF | TGTGCCAGCAGGGGTGGGGGGCACAATGAGCAGTTCTTC
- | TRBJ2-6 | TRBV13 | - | CASSLTGAGANVLTF | TGTGCCAGCAGCTTAACAGGTGCTGGGGCCAACGTCCTGACTTTC
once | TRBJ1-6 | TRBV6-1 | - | CASSEVRAGDPPLHF | TGTGCCAGCAGTGAAGTTAGGGCAGGGGATCCACCCCTCCACTTT
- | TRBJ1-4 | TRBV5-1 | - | CASRVSGARGEKLFF | TGCGCCAGCAGGGTCTCAGGGGCGCGTGGTGAAAAACTGTTTTTT
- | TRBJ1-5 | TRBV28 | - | CASRERGMSNQPQHF | TGTGCCAGCAGGGAGCGGGGAATGAGCAATCAGCCCCAGCATTTT
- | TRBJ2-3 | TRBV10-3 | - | CAIRRLGGTTSTDTQYF | TGTGCCATCAGACGCCTTGGGGGAACCACCAGCACAGATACGCAGTATTTT
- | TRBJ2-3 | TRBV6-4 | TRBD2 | CASSDLAGGSADTQYF | TGTGCCAGCAGTGACCTGGCGGGAGGTTCGGCAGATACGCAGTATTTT